The present entry profiles one T cell receptor (beta chain) with its context. Adults between roughly 18 and 100 years of age took part from fewer than 30 US areas. Cohort 3 donors counted as recovered after two negative PCRs, clearance, or resolved symptoms. Here immunoSEQ multiplex PCR was the method, and the copy in TCRdb shows in-frame clones only, minus some. This sample has approximately 490,000 clones, with roughly 90% found just once. This specimen comes from a study of blood T cell repertoires in COVID-19. For the study at large: Collection of acute and convalescent COVID-19 samples took place in the United States, Italy and Spain. T cells, B-cell-depleted T cells, or PBMCs provided the cDNA or gDNA that served as material.

There are 14 residues in the CDR3. V was shortened by 4 bases and J by 8 bases, with 14 bases between the two germline ends. The V gene's germline CDR1 is MNHNY and CDR2 SVGAGI (reference sequence). Sequencing was done on a sample of PBMCs or T cells enriched from blood (not recorded which). The rearrangement links TRBV6-6 to TRBJ1-4; D is possibly TRBD1 (6 bases). This clonotype was sampled from a woman aged 18-35 years who had recovered from COVID-19. The CDR3 reads CASSSSGVDEKLFF. Written as DNA, the CDR3 is TGTGCCAGCAGTTCCTCAGGGGTGGACGAAAAACTGTTTTTT.